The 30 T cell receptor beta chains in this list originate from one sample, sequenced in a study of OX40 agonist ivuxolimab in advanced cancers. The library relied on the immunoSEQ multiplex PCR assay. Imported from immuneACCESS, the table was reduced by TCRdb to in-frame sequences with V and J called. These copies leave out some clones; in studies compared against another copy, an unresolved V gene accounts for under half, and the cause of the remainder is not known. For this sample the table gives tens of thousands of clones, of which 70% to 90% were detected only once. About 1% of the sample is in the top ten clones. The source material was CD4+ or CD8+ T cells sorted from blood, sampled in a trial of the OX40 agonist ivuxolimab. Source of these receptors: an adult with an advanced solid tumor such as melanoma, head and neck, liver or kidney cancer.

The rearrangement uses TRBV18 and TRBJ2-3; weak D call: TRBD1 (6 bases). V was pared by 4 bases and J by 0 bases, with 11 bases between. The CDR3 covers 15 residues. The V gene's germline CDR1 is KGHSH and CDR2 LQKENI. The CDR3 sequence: CASSLGQLSTDTQYF. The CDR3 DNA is TGTGCCAGCTCACTCGGACAGCTCAGCACAGATACGCAGTATTTT.

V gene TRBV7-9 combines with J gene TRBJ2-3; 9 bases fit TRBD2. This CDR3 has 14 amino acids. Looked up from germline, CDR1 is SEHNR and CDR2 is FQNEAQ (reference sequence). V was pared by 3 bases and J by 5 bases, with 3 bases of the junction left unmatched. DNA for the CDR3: TGTGCCAGCAGCTTGACTAGCGGCAAAGATACGCAGTATTTT. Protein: CASSLTSGKDTQYF.

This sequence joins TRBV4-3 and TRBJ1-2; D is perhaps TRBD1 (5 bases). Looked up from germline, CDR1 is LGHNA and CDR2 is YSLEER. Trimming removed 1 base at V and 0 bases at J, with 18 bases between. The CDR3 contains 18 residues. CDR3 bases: TGCGCCAGCAGCCAAGTAGGAGTGGGGACGGGGCCTAACTATGGCTACACCTTC. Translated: CASSQVGVGTGPNYGYTF.

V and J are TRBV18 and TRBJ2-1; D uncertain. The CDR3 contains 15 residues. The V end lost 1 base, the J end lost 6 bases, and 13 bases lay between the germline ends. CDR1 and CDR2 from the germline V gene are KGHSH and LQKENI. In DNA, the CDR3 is TGTGCCAGCTCACCACAGGGCACGGGTTTCAATGAGCAGTTCTTC. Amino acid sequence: CASSPQGTGFNEQFF.

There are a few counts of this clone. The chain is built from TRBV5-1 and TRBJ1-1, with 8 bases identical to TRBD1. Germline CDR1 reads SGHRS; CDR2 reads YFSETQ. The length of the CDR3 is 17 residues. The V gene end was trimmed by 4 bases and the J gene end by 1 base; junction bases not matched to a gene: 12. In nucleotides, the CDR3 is TGCGCCAGCAGCCCCGGTCAGGGGGCAATAGCGAACACTGAAGCTTTCTTT. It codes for CASSPGQGAIANTEAFF.

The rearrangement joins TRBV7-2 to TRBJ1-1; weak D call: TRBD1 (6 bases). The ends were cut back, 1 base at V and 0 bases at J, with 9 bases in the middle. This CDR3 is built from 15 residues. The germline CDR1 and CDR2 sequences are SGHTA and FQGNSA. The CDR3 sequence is CASSLGGPLNTEAFF. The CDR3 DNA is TGTGCCAGCAGCTTAGGGGGGCCGTTGAACACTGAAGCTTTCTTT.

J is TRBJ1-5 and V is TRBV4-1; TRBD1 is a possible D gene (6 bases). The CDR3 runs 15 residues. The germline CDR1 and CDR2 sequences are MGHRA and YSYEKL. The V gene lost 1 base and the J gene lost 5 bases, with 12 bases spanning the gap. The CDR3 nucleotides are TGCGCCAGCAGCCAAGGGCAGGGGAGCGATCAGCCCCAGCATTTT. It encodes CASSQGQGSDQPQHF.

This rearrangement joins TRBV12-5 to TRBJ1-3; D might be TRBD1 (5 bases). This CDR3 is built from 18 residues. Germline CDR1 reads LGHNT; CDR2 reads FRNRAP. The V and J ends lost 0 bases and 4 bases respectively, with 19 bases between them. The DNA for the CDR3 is TGTGCTAGTGGTTTGGTAGAGCCTGGGGGGAGTGTAGGAAACACCATATATTTT. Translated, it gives CASGLVEPGGSVGNTIYF.

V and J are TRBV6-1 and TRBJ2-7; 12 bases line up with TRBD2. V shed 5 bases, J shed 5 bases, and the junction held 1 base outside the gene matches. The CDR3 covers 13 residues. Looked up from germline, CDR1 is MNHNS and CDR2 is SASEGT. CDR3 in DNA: TGTGCCAGCAGTTGGACTAGCGGGAACGAGCAGTACTTC. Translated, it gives CASSWTSGNEQYF.

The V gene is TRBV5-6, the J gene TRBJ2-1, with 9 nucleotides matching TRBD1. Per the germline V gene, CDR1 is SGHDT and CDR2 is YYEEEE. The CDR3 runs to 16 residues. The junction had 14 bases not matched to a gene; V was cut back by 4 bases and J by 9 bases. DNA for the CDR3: TGTGCCAGCAGCCAAACCGGGACAGGGCCAGGGGGTGAGCAGTTCTTC. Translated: CASSQTGTGPGGEQFF.

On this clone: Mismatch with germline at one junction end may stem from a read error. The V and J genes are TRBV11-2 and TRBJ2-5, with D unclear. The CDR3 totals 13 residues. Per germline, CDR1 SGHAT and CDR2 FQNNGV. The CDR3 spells CASSLEVLETQYF. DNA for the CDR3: TGTGCCAGCAGCCTAGAGGTTCTAGAGACCCAGTACTTC.

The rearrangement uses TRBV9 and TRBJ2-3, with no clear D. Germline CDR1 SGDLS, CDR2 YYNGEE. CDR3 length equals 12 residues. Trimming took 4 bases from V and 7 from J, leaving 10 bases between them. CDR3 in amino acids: CASSTSGNTQYF. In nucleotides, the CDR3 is TGTGCCAGCAGCACGTCAGGTAATACGCAGTATTTT.

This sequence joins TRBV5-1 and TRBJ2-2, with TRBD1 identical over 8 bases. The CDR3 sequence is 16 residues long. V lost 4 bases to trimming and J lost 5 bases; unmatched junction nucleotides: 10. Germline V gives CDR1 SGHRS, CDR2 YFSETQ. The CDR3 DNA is TGCGCCAGCAGCAATCCCGGGACAGGTGATACCGGGGAGCTGTTTTTT. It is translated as CASSNPGTGDTGELFF.

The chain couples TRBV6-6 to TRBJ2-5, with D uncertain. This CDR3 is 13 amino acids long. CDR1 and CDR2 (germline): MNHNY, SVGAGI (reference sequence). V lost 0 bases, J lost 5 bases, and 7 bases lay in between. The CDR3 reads CASSYSGPETQYF. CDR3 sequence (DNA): TGTGCCAGCAGTTACTCGGGTCCGGAGACCCAGTACTTC.

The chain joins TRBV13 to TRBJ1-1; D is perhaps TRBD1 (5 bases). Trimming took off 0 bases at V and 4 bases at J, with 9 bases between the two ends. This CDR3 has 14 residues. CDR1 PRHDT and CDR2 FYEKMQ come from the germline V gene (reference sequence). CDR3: CASSLGSGRTEAFF. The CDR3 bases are TGTGCCAGCAGCTTAGGGTCGGGGCGCACTGAAGCTTTCTTT.

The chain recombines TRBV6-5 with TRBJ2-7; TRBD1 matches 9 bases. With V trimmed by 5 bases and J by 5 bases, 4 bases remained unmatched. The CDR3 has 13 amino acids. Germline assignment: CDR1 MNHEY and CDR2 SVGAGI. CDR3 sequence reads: CASSRQGDHEQYF. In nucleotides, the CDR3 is TGTGCCAGCAGTCGACAGGGGGACCACGAGCAGTACTTC.

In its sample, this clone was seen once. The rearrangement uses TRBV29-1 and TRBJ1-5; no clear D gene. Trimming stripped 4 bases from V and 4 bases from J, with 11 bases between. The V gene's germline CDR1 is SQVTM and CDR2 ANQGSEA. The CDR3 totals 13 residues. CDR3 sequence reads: CSVVGQPNQPQHF. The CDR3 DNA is TGCAGCGTTGTCGGTCAGCCGAATCAGCCCCAGCATTTT.

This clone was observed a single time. CDR3 loop: CASSLQDRNTEAFF. The CDR3 DNA reads TGCGCCAGCAGCTTGCAGGACCGGAACACTGAAGCTTTCTTT. The chain recombines TRBV5-1 with TRBJ1-1; no clear D. V lost 1 base and J lost 1, with 8 bases in between. The CDR3 totals 14 residues. Germline loops: CDR1 SGHRS, CDR2 YFSETQ.

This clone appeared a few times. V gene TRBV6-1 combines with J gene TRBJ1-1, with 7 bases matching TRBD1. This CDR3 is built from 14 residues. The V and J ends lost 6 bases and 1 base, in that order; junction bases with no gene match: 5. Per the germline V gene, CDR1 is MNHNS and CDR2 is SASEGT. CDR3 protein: CASRPGQRNTEAFF. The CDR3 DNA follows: TGTGCCAGCAGACCGGGACAGAGGAACACTGAAGCTTTCTTT.

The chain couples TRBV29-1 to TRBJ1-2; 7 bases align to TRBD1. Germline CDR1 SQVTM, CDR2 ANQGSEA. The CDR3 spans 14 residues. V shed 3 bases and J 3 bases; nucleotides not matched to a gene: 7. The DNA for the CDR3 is TGCAGCGTTGAGGTGGGCCAGGGGGACTATGGCTACACCTTC. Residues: CSVEVGQGDYGYTF.

The CDR3: CASTSEGAFGNTIYF. For the CDR3, the DNA is TGTGCCAGCACTTCCGAGGGGGCATTCGGAAACACCATATATTTT. V and J are TRBV6-1 and TRBJ1-3, with 7 bases fitting TRBD1. CDR1 MNHNS and CDR2 SASEGT come from the germline V gene. The CDR3 covers 15 residues. V was clipped by 7 bases and J by 4 bases; unmatched bases: 10.

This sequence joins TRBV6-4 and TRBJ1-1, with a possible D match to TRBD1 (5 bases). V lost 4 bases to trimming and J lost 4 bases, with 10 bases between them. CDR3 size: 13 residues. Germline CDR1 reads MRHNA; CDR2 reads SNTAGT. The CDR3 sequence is CASSGQSGTEAFF. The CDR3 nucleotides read TGTGCCAGCAGTGGACAGTCGGGCACTGAAGCTTTCTTT.

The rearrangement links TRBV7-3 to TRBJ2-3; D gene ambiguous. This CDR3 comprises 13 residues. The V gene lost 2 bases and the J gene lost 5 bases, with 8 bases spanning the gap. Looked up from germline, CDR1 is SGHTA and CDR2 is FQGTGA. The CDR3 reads CASSLPPGDTQYF. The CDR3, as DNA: TGTGCCAGCAGCTTACCTCCCGGAGATACGCAGTATTTT.

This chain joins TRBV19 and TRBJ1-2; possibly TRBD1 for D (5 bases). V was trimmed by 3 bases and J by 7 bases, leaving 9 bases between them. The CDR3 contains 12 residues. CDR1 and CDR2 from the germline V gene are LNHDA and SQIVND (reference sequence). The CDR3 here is CASSIKGLGYTF. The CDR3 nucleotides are TGTGCCAGTAGTATTAAGGGACTTGGCTACACCTTC.

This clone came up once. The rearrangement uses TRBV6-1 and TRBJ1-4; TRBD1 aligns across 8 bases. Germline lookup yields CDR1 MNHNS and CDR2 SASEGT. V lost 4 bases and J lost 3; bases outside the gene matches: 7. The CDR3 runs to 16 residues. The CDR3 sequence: CASSGIQGAPNEKLFF. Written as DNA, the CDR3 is TGTGCCAGCAGTGGAATCCAGGGGGCACCTAATGAAAAACTGTTTTTT.

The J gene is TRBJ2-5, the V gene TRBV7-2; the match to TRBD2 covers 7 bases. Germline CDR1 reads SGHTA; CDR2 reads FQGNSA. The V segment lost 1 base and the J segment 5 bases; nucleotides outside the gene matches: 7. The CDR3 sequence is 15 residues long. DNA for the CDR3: TGTGCCAGCAGCTTAGTCGGGGGAGGGTGGGAGACCCAGTACTTC. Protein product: CASSLVGGGWETQYF.

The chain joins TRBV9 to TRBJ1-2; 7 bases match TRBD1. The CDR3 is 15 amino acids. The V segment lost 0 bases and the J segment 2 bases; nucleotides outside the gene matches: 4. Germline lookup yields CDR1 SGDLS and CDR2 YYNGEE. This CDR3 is CASSVDGRGNYGYTF. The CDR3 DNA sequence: TGTGCCAGCAGCGTAGACGGCAGGGGGAACTATGGCTACACCTTC.

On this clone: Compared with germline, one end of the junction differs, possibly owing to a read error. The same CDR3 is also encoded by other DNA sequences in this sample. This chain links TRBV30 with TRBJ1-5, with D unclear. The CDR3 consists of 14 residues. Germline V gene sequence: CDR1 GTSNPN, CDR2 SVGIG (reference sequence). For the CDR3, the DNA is TGCGCCTGGAGTGAGGGTTATAGCAATCAGCCCCAGCATTTT. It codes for CAWSEGYSNQPQHF.

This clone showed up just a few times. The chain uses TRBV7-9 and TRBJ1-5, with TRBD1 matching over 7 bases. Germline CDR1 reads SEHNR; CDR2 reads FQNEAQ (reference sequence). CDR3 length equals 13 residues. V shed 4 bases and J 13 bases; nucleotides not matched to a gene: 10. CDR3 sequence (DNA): TGTGCCAGCAGCTCTCCGTCGACAGGGAGTCAGCATTTT. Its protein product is CASSSPSTGSQHF. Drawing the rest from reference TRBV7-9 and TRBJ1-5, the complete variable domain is DTGVSQNPRHKITKRGQNVTFRCDPISEHNRLYWYRQTLGQGPEFLTYFQNEAQLEKSRLLSDRFSAERPKGSFSTLEIQRTEQGDSAMYLCASSSPSTGSQHFGDGTRLSIL.

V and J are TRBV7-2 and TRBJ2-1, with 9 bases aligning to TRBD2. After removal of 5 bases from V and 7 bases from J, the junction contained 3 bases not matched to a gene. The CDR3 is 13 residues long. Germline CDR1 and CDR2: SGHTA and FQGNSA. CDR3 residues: CASSPSGNNEQFF. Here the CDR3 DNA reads TGTGCCAGCAGCCCTAGCGGGAATAATGAGCAGTTCTTC.